The T cell receptor (beta chain) under discussion was sequenced for a study of cytomegalovirus exposure and HLA in healthy donors. Study-level findings and limits: Three CMV-associated chains proved CMV antigen-specific in vitro. The finding came from a later analysis; first-cohort TCR clusters tended to co-occur in the 110 or so validation repertoires. Cytomegalovirus association was assigned to around 150 TCR beta chains. While the bulk of TCR sequences proved rare, some public TCRs turned up in many donors.

Sequencing used immunoSEQ multiplex PCR; TCRdb keeps in-frame clones, though not all of them. Among roughly 150,000 clones, approximately 87% were seen once, and the ten largest hold roughly 5.7%. For this clone: Its antigen is unknown.

The specimen sequenced was PBMCs. The clonotype originates from a woman aged 30 to 39 in good health and CMV-seronegative.

The CDR3 nucleotides read TGTGCCAGCACCGCTAGCGGGACCGGCGAGCAGTACTTC. Amino acid sequence: CASTASGTGEQYF. The chain links TRBV6-6 to TRBJ2-7; 9 bases are a match to TRBD2. CDR1 is MNHNY and CDR2 is SVGAGI in the germline V gene (reference sequence). V was clipped by 7 bases and J by 6 bases; unmatched bases: 7. The CDR3 has 13 residues.